These 23 T cell receptor beta chains were all obtained from the same sample, sequenced in a study of blood T cell repertoires in COVID-19. TCRdb keeps only in-frame clones here, not all; method: immunoSEQ multiplex PCR. The table lists about 300,000 clones, approximately 88% of them singletons. The material sequenced was peripheral blood. These receptors were collected from a human donor with COVID-19, enrolled during active disease. The donor label of this sample is uncertain.

The V and J genes are TRBV3-1 (or the pseudogene TRBV3-2) and TRBJ2-7, with D unresolved. This CDR3 comprises 15 residues. Trimming took off 1 base at V and 4 bases at J, with 14 bases between the two ends. From germline, CDR1 is LGHDT and CDR2 YNNKEL (reference sequence). The CDR3 sequence: CASSQASRKAYEQYF. CDR3 nucleotide sequence: TGTGCCAGCAGCCAAGCTTCGCGGAAAGCATACGAGCAGTACTTC.

The chain has TRBV30 and TRBJ1-1; D is possibly TRBD1 (6 bases). Germline V gene lookup returns CDR1 GTSNPN and CDR2 SVGIG (reference sequence). The CDR3 contains 14 residues. Trimming pared 0 bases from V and 5 bases from J, leaving 13 bases between. The CDR3 DNA reads TGTGCCTGGAGTGTGTCAGGGGTTGGTACTGAAGCTTTCTTT. Protein: CAWSVSGVGTEAFF.

The chain combines TRBV10-1 with TRBJ1-2; D perhaps matches TRBD1 (6 bases). The CDR3 loop spans 17 amino acids. Trimming took 6 bases from V and 3 from J, leaving 23 bases between them. CDR1 is WNHNN, CDR2 SYGVQD, per germline (reference sequence). DNA for the CDR3: TGCGCCAGCAGCCTACCCGATGATGTAAAGGGGGACTATGGCTACACCTTC. Its translation: CASSLPDDVKGDYGYTF.

The gene calls are TRBV6-6 and TRBJ1-3, with a possible D match to TRBD1 (5 bases). Germline values: CDR1 MNHNY, CDR2 SVGAGI (reference sequence). Trimming took off 5 bases at V and 0 bases at J, with 20 bases between the two ends. The CDR3 extends over 18 amino acids. CDR3 sequence reads: CASSLTADSDISGNTIYF. The CDR3 bases are TGTGCCAGCAGTCTTACCGCCGACAGTGACATCTCTGGAAACACCATATATTTT.

V is TRBV28 and J is TRBJ1-3; 7 positions agree with TRBD1. Germline trimming cut 5 bases from V and 4 bases from J; bases unmatched to any gene: 2. CDR3 length equals 13 residues. Germline assignment: CDR1 MDHEN and CDR2 SYDVKM. The CDR3 reads CASSLQGGNTIYF. In DNA, the CDR3 is TGTGCCAGCAGTCTACAGGGGGGAAACACCATATATTTT.

The J gene is TRBJ2-7, the V gene TRBV5-4; 9 bases align to TRBD2. Trimming at V came to 4 bases and at J to 2 bases, leaving 10 bases not matched to a gene. Germline-derived CDR1 and CDR2 are SGHNT and YYREEE (reference sequence). The CDR3 contains 16 residues. The CDR3 spells CASSLKTSGPTYEQYF. CDR3 nucleotide sequence: TGTGCCAGCAGCCTCAAGACTAGCGGACCTACCTACGAGCAGTACTTC.

The chain recombines TRBV3-1 (or the pseudogene TRBV3-2) with TRBJ2-3, with TRBD2 matching over 9 bases. Germline CDR1 LGHDT, CDR2 YNNKEL (reference sequence). The V gene end was trimmed by 0 bases and the J gene end by 4 bases; junction bases not matched to a gene: 2. The CDR3 covers 15 residues. CDR3: CASSQEAGGPDTQYF. CDR3 in DNA: TGTGCCAGCAGCCAAGAGGCGGGAGGGCCAGATACGCAGTATTTT.

The chain recombines TRBV5-8 with TRBJ1-5; D remains ambiguous. With 0 bases removed from V and 1 base from J, the gap between germline ends came to 11 bases. The length of the CDR3 is 16 residues. Germline assignment: CDR1 SGHTS and CDR2 YDEGEE. In DNA form, the CDR3 reads TGTGCCAGCAGCTTGGGTACCGGGATAAGCAATCAGCCCCAGCATTTT. It specifies CASSLGTGISNQPQHF.

This clone occurred many times. The CDR3 loop reads CASSVDSGASTDTQYF. The CDR3 nucleotides are TGTGCCAGCAGCGTAGATAGCGGGGCTAGCACAGATACGCAGTATTTT. The V call is TRBV9, the J call TRBJ2-3; 8 nucleotides agree with TRBD2. Germline V gene sequence: CDR1 SGDLS, CDR2 YYNGEE. Trimming at V came to 0 bases and at J to 0 bases, leaving 3 bases not matched to a gene. The CDR3 has 16 residues.

A few counts support this clone. V gene TRBV5-4 combines with J gene TRBJ2-3, with 9 nucleotides matching TRBD2. J lost 1 base, V lost 2 bases, and 14 bases had no gene match. The CDR3 has 19 residues. In germline, CDR1 is SGHNT, CDR2 YYREEE (reference sequence). The CDR3 reads CASSLDLAGAALGTDTQYF. CDR3 bases: TGTGCCAGCAGCTTAGATTTAGCGGGAGCGGCTCTAGGCACAGATACGCAGTATTTT. Variable domain in full (rest from reference TRBV5-4 and TRBJ2-3): ETGVTQSPTHLIKTRGQQVTLRCSSQSGHNTVSWYQQALGQGPQFIFQYYREEENGRGNFPPRFSGLQFPNYSSELNVNALELDDSALYLCASSLDLAGAALGTDTQYFGPGTRLTVL.

This clone was observed a few times. V gene TRBV2 combines with J gene TRBJ1-1, with a tentative D call TRBD1 (5 bases). The V gene's germline CDR1 is SNHLY and CDR2 FYNNEI. V lost 7 bases, J lost 0 bases, and 12 bases lay in between. This CDR3 is 14 amino acids long. The CDR3 sequence: CASTNGGMNTEAFF. The CDR3 DNA sequence: TGTGCCAGCACCAACGGGGGAATGAACACTGAAGCTTTCTTT.

The chain uses TRBV11-3 and TRBJ2-1; 10 nucleotides line up with TRBD1. CDR1 is SGHNT and CDR2 is YENEEA in the germline V gene. V was clipped by 4 bases and J by 4 bases; unmatched bases: 4. There are 15 residues in the CDR3. The CDR3 DNA reads as TGTGCCAGCAGCTCCAGGGACAGGGGATACAATGAGCAGTTCTTC. Translation gives CASSSRDRGYNEQFF.

The table lists this clone with a count of one. The chain couples TRBV28 to TRBJ1-1; 10 bases align to TRBD1. This CDR3 is 16 amino acids long. Looked up from germline, CDR1 is MDHEN and CDR2 is SYDVKM. The V segment lost 6 bases and the J segment 3 bases; nucleotides outside the gene matches: 10. The CDR3 is CASSLRQGAEYTEAFF. The DNA of the CDR3 is TGTGCCAGCAGCCTAAGACAGGGGGCGGAGTACACTGAAGCTTTCTTT.

CDR3 in amino acids: CASSIQGAEDTQYF. CDR3 DNA: TGTGCCAGTAGTATACAGGGGGCGGAAGATACGCAGTATTTT. The chain carries TRBV19 and TRBJ2-3; TRBD1 agrees at 8 bases. The CDR3 is made up of 14 amino acids. V dropped 2 bases and J dropped 5; count of bases not matched to a gene: 3. Germline V gene lookup returns CDR1 LNHDA and CDR2 SQIVND (reference sequence).

This chain connects TRBV24-1 to TRBJ2-7; 8 nucleotides match TRBD1. Per the germline V gene, CDR1 is KGHDR and CDR2 is SFDVKD. The CDR3 covers 15 residues. V lost 3 bases and J lost 7; bases outside the gene matches: 10. CDR3 coding DNA: TGTGCCACCAGTGATCCCGGCCAGGGGGCGGGGGAGCAGTACTTC. Its protein is CATSDPGQGAGEQYF.

This sequence joins TRBV7-2 and TRBJ2-4; 10 bases agree with TRBD1. Germline values: CDR1 SGHTA, CDR2 FQGNSA. The CDR3 runs 14 residues. V lost 4 bases to trimming and J lost 8 bases; unmatched junction nucleotides: 5. CDR3 DNA: TGTGCCAGCAGCTCGCGACAGGGGGCGGACATTCAGTACTTC. This encodes CASSSRQGADIQYF.

The genes are TRBV27 and TRBJ2-2; no definite D call. The germline gives CDR1 MNHEY, CDR2 SMNVEV (reference sequence). This CDR3 contains 13 residues. The ends were cut back, 5 bases at V and 13 bases at J, with 17 bases in the middle. CDR3 sequence (DNA): TGTGCCAGCAGTCCCCCCATCTCGAGATGGCTGTTTTTT. Protein product: CASSPPISRWLFF.

The chain couples TRBV7-9 to TRBJ2-2; 7 nucleotides match TRBD2. The CDR3 length is 17 residues. CDR1 and CDR2 from the germline V gene are SEHNR and FQNEAQ (reference sequence). With V trimmed by 5 bases and J by 4 bases, 13 bases remained unmatched. The CDR3: CASSQRGASGSTGELFF. The CDR3, as DNA: TGTGCCAGCAGCCAGCGAGGCGCTAGCGGATCCACCGGGGAGCTGTTTTTT.

The chain links TRBV11-2 to TRBJ2-4, with a weak D call TRBD2 (6 bases). The CDR3 extends over 15 amino acids. CDR1 is SGHAT, CDR2 FQNNGV, per germline. V lost 4 bases, J lost 9 bases, and 19 bases lay in between. CDR3 loop: CASSSPRELELIQYF. The DNA of the CDR3 is TGTGCCAGCAGCTCCCCCCGGGAGCTAGAACTCATTCAGTACTTC.

The DNA for the CDR3 is TGTGCCAGCAGCCGGGAGCCCGATACGCAGTATTTT. Protein: CASSREPDTQYF. The chain couples TRBV3-1 (or the pseudogene TRBV3-2) to TRBJ2-3, with a possible D match to TRBD2 (5 bases). Trimming shortened V by 4 bases and J by 6 bases, and 8 bases separated the two germline ends. The length of the CDR3 is 12 residues. Germline-derived CDR1 and CDR2 are LGHDT and YNNKEL (reference sequence).

The chain joins TRBV29-1 to TRBJ1-1; no firm D call. Trimming removed 7 bases at V and 2 bases at J, with 14 bases between. The CDR3 totals 13 residues. Germline lookup yields CDR1 SQVTM and CDR2 ANQGSEA. The CDR3 is CSAQESGNTEAFF. Written as DNA, the CDR3 is TGCAGCGCCCAAGAGTCGGGTAACACTGAAGCTTTCTTT. The entire variable domain, with the rest obtained from reference TRBV29-1 and TRBJ1-1, is as follows: SAVISQKPSRDICQRGTSLTIQCQVDSQVTMMFWYRQQPGQSLTLIATANQGSEATYESGFVIDKFPISRPNLTFSTLTVSNMSPEDSSIYLCSAQESGNTEAFFGQGTRLTVV.

This chain joins TRBV28 and TRBJ1-6; unclear D gene. The CDR3 is 14 amino acids. Germline-derived CDR1 and CDR2 are MDHEN and SYDVKM. V dropped 8 bases and J dropped 7 bases, with 15 bases sitting between them. The CDR3 loop is CASCRLQANSPLHF. DNA for the CDR3: TGTGCCAGCTGTAGGTTGCAGGCGAATTCACCCCTCCACTTT.

J is TRBJ1-1 and V is TRBV3-1 (or the pseudogene TRBV3-2), with 12 bases aligning to TRBD1. There are 14 residues in the CDR3. Germline CDR1 reads LGHDT; CDR2 reads YNNKEL (reference sequence). V lost 3 bases to trimming and J lost 10 bases; unmatched junction nucleotides: 6. CDR3 region: CASSHWDRGLRAFF. In DNA form, the CDR3 reads TGTGCCAGCAGCCACTGGGACAGGGGGCTTCGAGCTTTCTTT.